One sample yielded the 26 T cell receptor beta chains listed below, sequenced in a study of cytomegalovirus exposure and HLA in healthy donors. This PCR relied on a set of 60 Vbeta primers and 13 Jbeta primers. Data came from immunoSEQ multiplex PCR; TCRdb stores just in-frame clones and leaves some out. The table includes approximately 150,000 clones, roughly 80% detected once. Sequences were obtained from PBMCs. The receptor set was obtained from a woman in her 30s in good health and CMV-seropositive.

The V and J genes are TRBV5-4 and TRBJ2-1; TRBD1 matches 7 bases. The germline gives CDR1 SGHNT, CDR2 YYREEE (reference sequence). This CDR3 is built from 13 residues. With V trimmed by 1 base and J by 8 bases, 3 bases remained unmatched. Written as DNA, the CDR3 is TGTGCCAGCAGCTTGAGACAGGGCCATGAGCAGTTCTTC. It yields the protein CASSLRQGHEQFF.

The chain joins TRBV19 to TRBJ1-4, with D maybe TRBD1 (5 bases). This CDR3 comprises 13 residues. Germline CDR1 is LNHDA and CDR2 is SQIVND (reference sequence). Trimming took off 7 bases at V and 0 bases at J, with 6 bases between the two ends. The CDR3 DNA follows: TGTGCCAGTACGGACACAACTAATGAAAAACTGTTTTTT. Protein: CASTDTTNEKLFF.

The rearrangement links TRBV11-2 to TRBJ2-7; unclear D gene. The CDR3 runs to 13 residues. Trimming removed 4 bases at V and 1 base at J, with 8 bases between. Germline V CDR1 and CDR2: SGHAT, FQNNGV. The CDR3 sequence is CASSSVRSYEQYF. Here the CDR3 DNA reads TGTGCCAGCAGCTCGGTACGGTCCTACGAGCAGTACTTC.

This clone was picked up a small number of times. The chain recombines TRBV4-1 with TRBJ2-6; the D gene is possibly TRBD1 (6 bases). This CDR3 spans 18 amino acids. CDR1 and CDR2 from the germline V gene are MGHRA and YSYEKL. The V gene lost 0 bases and the J gene lost 2 bases, with 14 bases spanning the gap. CDR3 in amino acids: CASSQEGGRGTGANVLTF. Here the CDR3 DNA reads TGCGCCAGCAGCCAAGAAGGAGGCAGGGGAACTGGGGCCAACGTCCTGACTTTC.

This chain joins TRBV6-1 and TRBJ2-2, with D tentatively TRBD2 (6 bases). Germline-derived CDR1 and CDR2 are MNHNS and SASEGT. Trimming cost V 11 bases and J 0 bases, with 13 bases left between them. The CDR3 runs to 14 residues. The CDR3 reads CAGRGIANTGELFF. Written as DNA, the CDR3 is TGTGCCGGGCGGGGTATCGCGAACACCGGGGAGCTGTTTTTT.

A single count supports this clone. V and J are TRBV5-1 and TRBJ1-1; D ambiguous. The V end was cut by 0 bases, the J end by 4 bases, with 10 bases between. Per germline, CDR1 SGHRS and CDR2 YFSETQ. This CDR3 spans 14 amino acids. Here the CDR3 reads CASSLATGVTEAFF. CDR3 nucleotides: TGCGCCAGCAGCTTGGCCACGGGAGTCACTGAAGCTTTCTTT.

The CDR3 protein is CASSLTPGRSREQYF. CDR3 in DNA: TGTGCCAGCAGCTTGACCCCTGGTCGGAGCCGGGAGCAGTACTTC. The genes are TRBV5-6 and TRBJ2-7; no clear D. The ends were cut back, 1 base at V and 7 bases at J, with 18 bases in the middle. CDR3 length equals 15 residues. Germline CDR1 and CDR2: SGHDT and YYEEEE.

This chain joins TRBV14 and TRBJ2-7, with D uncertain. The CDR3 covers 15 residues. Trimming removed 2 bases at V and 2 bases at J, with 13 bases between. Germline V gene data show CDR1 as SGHDN and CDR2 as FVKESK. In nucleotides, the CDR3 is TGTGCCAGCAGCCAATGGGCCAGAGAAACCTACGAGCAGTACTTC. Protein: CASSQWARETYEQYF.

This clone was observed a single time. This chain uses TRBV28 with TRBJ1-2; D unresolved. The V end was cut by 5 bases, the J end by 8 bases, with 15 bases between. CDR3 length equals 13 residues. Looked up from germline, CDR1 is MDHEN and CDR2 is SYDVKM. The CDR3 reads CASSTQLLEGYTF. The CDR3 region has the DNA TGTGCCAGCAGTACTCAGCTTTTGGAGGGCTACACCTTC.

The chain couples TRBV10-3 to TRBJ2-1, with 9 bases that match TRBD2. CDR3 length: 16 residues. CDR1 and CDR2 (germline): ENHRY, SYGVKD. Unmatched junction bases numbered 5, after V lost 3 bases and J lost 2 bases. CDR3 coding DNA: TGTGCCATCAGTGACCGTAGCGGGGGAACCTACAATGAGCAGTTCTTC. It translates to CAISDRSGGTYNEQFF.

The J gene is TRBJ1-1, the V gene TRBV7-9; D is ambiguous. V was trimmed by 1 base and J by 0 bases, leaving 9 bases between them. This CDR3 comprises 15 residues. The germline gives CDR1 SEHNR, CDR2 FQNEAQ (reference sequence). CDR3 loop: CASSLVPPVNTEAFF. Here the CDR3 DNA reads TGTGCCAGCAGCTTAGTCCCTCCGGTGAACACTGAAGCTTTCTTT.

J is TRBJ1-5 and V is TRBV4-3, with D possibly matching TRBD1 (6 bases). The CDR3 consists of 18 residues. The V gene's germline CDR1 is LGHNA and CDR2 YSLEER. V was cut by 1 base and J by 5 bases, with 21 bases left in between. The CDR3 loop is CASSQVGPGGLEDQPQHF. The CDR3 DNA is TGCGCCAGCAGCCAAGTCGGTCCCGGGGGGCTCGAGGATCAGCCCCAGCATTTT.

The chain uses TRBV6-5 and TRBJ1-5; TRBD1 might be the D (5 bases). There are 15 residues in the CDR3. V was clipped by 2 bases and J by 5 bases, with 13 bases between them. Germline values: CDR1 MNHEY, CDR2 SVGAGI. Here the CDR3 reads CASSYRGSGDQPQHF. CDR3 nucleotides: TGTGCCAGCAGTTACCGGGGGAGCGGCGATCAGCCCCAGCATTTT.

The CDR3 reads CASSQEGGSYEQYF. For the CDR3, the DNA is TGTGCCAGCAGCCAAGAAGGGGGATCCTACGAGCAGTACTTC. The chain joins TRBV4-2 to TRBJ2-7; D is possibly TRBD1 (6 bases). The CDR3 has 14 amino acids. Germline V gene sequence: CDR1 LGHNA, CDR2 YNFKEQ. V lost 0 bases to trimming and J lost 1 base, with 7 bases between them.

This clone was recorded once. This chain links TRBV5-1 with TRBJ2-7; D unresolved. Trimming pared 1 base from V and 2 bases from J, leaving 10 bases between. Germline V lookup: CDR1 SGHRS, CDR2 YFSETQ. CDR3 length: 14 amino acids. In nucleotides, the CDR3 is TGCGCCAGCAGCTTGCAAGGTGGAGCCTACGAGCAGTACTTC. The encoded protein is CASSLQGGAYEQYF.

The chain joins TRBV5-8 to TRBJ2-3; D is possibly TRBD2 (7 bases). Deletions cut 1 base from V and 5 bases from J, with 11 bases between. Germline V gene data show CDR1 as SGHTS and CDR2 as YDEGEE. The CDR3 totals 14 residues. The CDR3 region is CASSLRGAEDTQYF. Here the CDR3 DNA reads TGTGCCAGCAGCTTGCGGGGGGCTGAAGATACGCAGTATTTT.

V gene TRBV6-6 combines with J gene TRBJ2-1; TRBD2 aligns across 14 bases. This CDR3 has 14 amino acids. The V and J ends lost 2 bases and 13 bases, in that order; junction bases with no gene match: 4. The germline V gene has CDR1 MNHNY and CDR2 SVGAGI (reference sequence). The CDR3 is CASSYMTSGGGQFF. CDR3 bases: TGTGCCAGCAGTTACATGACTAGCGGGGGGGGACAGTTCTTC.

This clone was seen a handful of times. CDR3 DNA sequence: TGTGCCAGCAGTTACTCGGCTGGGGGCGGAACCTACGAGCAGTACTTC. Its translation: CASSYSAGGGTYEQYF. This chain uses TRBV6-5 with TRBJ2-7; a possible D gene is TRBD1 (6 bases). This CDR3 is 16 amino acids long. Looked up from germline, CDR1 is MNHEY and CDR2 is SVGAGI. V was pared by 0 bases and J by 2 bases, with 14 bases between.

The chain employs TRBV4-2 and TRBJ2-2; TRBD2 matches at 13 bases. Germline CDR1 and CDR2: LGHNA and YNFKEQ. V gave up 4 bases and J gave up 6 bases; unmatched junction bases: 2. The CDR3 length is 15 residues. CDR3 residues: CASSLGTSGAGELFF. The DNA for the CDR3 is TGTGCCAGCAGCCTCGGGACTAGCGGGGCCGGGGAGCTGTTTTTT.

This chain uses TRBV15 with TRBJ1-2; D is unresolved. CDR1 and CDR2 (germline): LNHNV, YYDKDF (reference sequence). V was clipped by 0 bases and J by 4 bases, with 9 bases between them. The CDR3 runs 14 residues. CDR3 protein: CATSRDGQIYGYTF. The CDR3 DNA reads TGTGCCACCAGCAGAGATGGGCAGATCTATGGCTACACCTTC.

The gene calls are TRBV7-2 and TRBJ2-1; TRBD2 agrees at 10 bases. This CDR3 has 15 residues. With V trimmed by 3 bases and J by 1 base, 0 bases remained unmatched. Germline V gives CDR1 SGHTA, CDR2 FQGNSA. CDR3: CASSFSGGSYNEQFF. The CDR3 region has the DNA TGTGCCAGCAGCTTTAGCGGGGGGTCCTACAATGAGCAGTTCTTC.

This clone was seen once. The chain couples TRBV5-1 to TRBJ2-1, with 8 bases matching TRBD1. V was clipped by 6 bases and J by 8 bases; unmatched bases: 7. Germline-derived CDR1 and CDR2 are SGHRS and YFSETQ. The CDR3 is 13 amino acids. CDR3 amino acids: CASTQGARDEQFF. The CDR3 DNA is TGCGCCAGCACCCAGGGGGCGCGAGATGAGCAGTTCTTC. The variable domain in full, completed from reference TRBV5-1 and TRBJ2-1, reads KAGVTQTPRYLIKTRGQQVTLSCSPISGHRSVSWYQQTPGQGLQFLFEYFSETQRNKGNFPGRFSGRQFSNSRSEMNVSTLELGDSALYLCASTQGARDEQFFGPGTRLTVL.

This rearrangement joins TRBV7-5 to TRBJ2-1; the table calls TRBD2, which could not be checked here. TRBV7-5 is classified as a pseudogene. The CDR3 spans 11 residues. The CDR3 bases are TGTGCCAGCAGCTCCCAGCGGGGTCAGATCTTC. Its translation is CASSSQRGQIF.

The chain couples TRBV6-4 to TRBJ2-3, with TRBD2 as a possible D gene (7 bases). Trimming removed 5 bases at V and 4 bases at J, with 16 bases between. CDR3 length: 15 amino acids. Germline values: CDR1 MRHNA, CDR2 SNTAGT. This CDR3 is CASSMAGAASDTQYF. The CDR3 DNA reads as TGTGCCAGCAGTATGGCGGGGGCCGCGTCAGATACGCAGTATTTT.

A single count supports this clone. The CDR3 sequence: CASSLDQGGGNTIYF. CDR3 DNA sequence: TGCGCCAGCAGCTTGGACCAGGGGGGCGGAAACACCATATATTTT. V is TRBV5-1 and J is TRBJ1-3; 7 nucleotides match TRBD1. The CDR3 runs to 15 residues. CDR1 is SGHRS and CDR2 is YFSETQ in the germline V gene. V trimming: 0 bases; J trimming: 4 bases; junction bases outside the gene matches: 4.

A remark on this clone: Sequence at one end of the junction differs from germline and may be a read error. The J gene is TRBJ2-1, the V gene TRBV7-9; a possible D gene is TRBD2 (7 bases). Germline CDR1 reads SEHNR; CDR2 reads FQNEAQ (reference sequence). This CDR3 region has 15 residues. As DNA, the CDR3 is TGTTCCAGCACCTGGGGGGGGGCCTGGTACAATGAGCAGTTCTTC. This gives the protein CSSTWGGAWYNEQFF.